Below are 12 T cell receptor beta chains sequenced from a single sample in a study of graft-versus-host responses after intestinal transplantation. Antigen specificity for these receptors is unknown. Only in-frame clones appear in the TCRdb table, and some are missing; sequencing was by immunoSEQ multiplex PCR. The repertoire has over 100,000 clones, 85% to 95% of them found once; the top ten carry less than 1.5%. Specimen: unstimulated CD8+ T cells sorted from spleen or lymph node cells, collected before transplant. The source is a human donor who was the organ donor for an intestinal transplant.

The V and J genes are TRBV9 and TRBJ1-5; possibly TRBD1 for D (6 bases). The length of the CDR3 is 13 residues. Germline CDR1 and CDR2: SGDLS and YYNGEE. V lost 3 bases and J lost 2, with 6 bases in between. The CDR3 loop reads CASSGTGNQPQHF. In DNA, the CDR3 is TGTGCCAGCAGCGGGACAGGCAATCAGCCCCAGCATTTT.

The CDR3 protein is CASSLIGASVTDTQYF. The DNA for the CDR3 is TGTGCCAGCAGCTTAATAGGGGCTAGCGTGACAGATACGCAGTATTTT. The chain carries TRBV7-3 and TRBJ2-3; perhaps TRBD2 as D (6 bases). In germline, CDR1 is SGHTA, CDR2 FQGTGA. The CDR3 loop spans 16 amino acids. Trimming took off 1 base at V and 3 bases at J, with 14 bases between the two ends. The full variable domain, rest sourced from reference TRBV7-3 and TRBJ2-3, is GAGVSQTPSNKVTEKGKYVELRCDPISGHTALYWYRQSLGQGPEFLIYFQGTGAADDSGLPNDRFFAVRPEGSVSTLKIQRTERGDSAVYLCASSLIGASVTDTQYFGPGTRLTVL.

The chain has TRBV28 and TRBJ1-2, with D possibly TRBD1 on 6 matching bases. Germline CDR1 is MDHEN and CDR2 is SYDVKM. Between the trimmed V and J ends, which lost 4 bases and 2 bases, there was a span of 14 bases. This CDR3 spans 15 amino acids. CDR3 sequence reads: CASSSIGGPNYGYTF. The DNA for the CDR3 is TGTGCCAGCAGTTCTATCGGGGGGCCCAACTATGGCTACACCTTC.

This sequence joins TRBV27 and TRBJ2-1, with D tentatively TRBD1 or TRBD2 (5 bases each). The germline CDR1 and CDR2 sequences are MNHEY and SMNVEV (reference sequence). The CDR3 consists of 13 residues. V was cut by 2 bases and J by 8 bases, with 10 bases left in between. The CDR3 region is CASSLHGAYEQFF. The DNA of the CDR3 is TGTGCCAGCAGTTTACACGGGGCGTATGAGCAGTTCTTC.

The chain employs TRBV7-2 and TRBJ2-1, with 9 bases that match TRBD2. After removal of 5 bases from V and 6 bases from J, the junction contained 14 bases not matched to a gene. The CDR3 totals 17 residues. The germline CDR1 and CDR2 sequences are SGHTA and FQGNSA. CDR3 sequence: CASSPKSGLAGINEQFF. The DNA of the CDR3 is TGTGCCAGCAGCCCTAAGTCGGGTCTAGCGGGAATCAATGAGCAGTTCTTC.

The DNA of the CDR3 is TGCGCCAGCAGCCGCGCAATTTCGGGTCCGTGGGATGAAGCTTTCTTT. This encodes CASSRAISGPWDEAFF. The chain employs TRBV4-3 and TRBJ1-1; no clear D gene. The CDR3 runs to 16 residues. V was pared by 4 bases and J by 7 bases, with 22 bases between. Germline loops: CDR1 LGHNA, CDR2 YSLEER.

The sample holds one count of this clone. The CDR3 DNA is TGTGCCAGCAGGGCAGGTTCCTACGAGCAGTACTTC. Translating gives CASRAGSYEQYF. The rearrangement links TRBV2 to TRBJ2-7, with no clear D. The CDR3 loop spans 12 amino acids. CDR1 and CDR2 (germline): SNHLY, FYNNEI. The germline V and J ends were trimmed by 6 bases and 1 base, with 7 bases remaining between them.

The V gene is TRBV13, the J gene TRBJ2-2; the match to TRBD2 covers 12 bases. The CDR3 extends over 19 amino acids. The germline V gene encodes CDR1 PRHDT and CDR2 FYEKMQ (reference sequence). V gave up 2 bases and J gave up 7 bases; unmatched junction bases: 14. As DNA, the CDR3 is TGTGCCAGCAGCTTATTGTTTGGGCTAGCGGGAGGGTTTGTCGGGGAGCTGTTTTTT. Translation gives CASSLLFGLAGGFVGELFF.

J is TRBJ1-1 and V is TRBV27; 8 bases align to TRBD1. V shed 2 bases and J 1 base; nucleotides not matched to a gene: 3. The CDR3 extends over 15 amino acids. Germline V gene data show CDR1 as MNHEY and CDR2 as SMNVEV (reference sequence). The CDR3 DNA is TGTGCCAGCAGTTTAACAGGGGGATGGAACACTGAAGCTTTCTTT. The encoded protein is CASSLTGGWNTEAFF.

This chain links TRBV23-1 with TRBJ2-1, with a tentative D call TRBD2 (8 bases). TRBV23-1 is labeled an ORF, and its function is uncertain. Trimming cost V 6 bases and J 11 bases, with 23 bases left between them. The CDR3 extends over 15 amino acids. The CDR3 coding sequence is TGCGCCAGCAGCTCACCGGGAGGGGGCGTCCGGAAGCAGTTCTTC. Protein product: CASSSPGGGVRKQFF.

V gene TRBV11-2 combines with J gene TRBJ2-1, with 14 bases that match TRBD2. Germline V gene lookup returns CDR1 SGHAT and CDR2 FQNNGV. CDR3 size: 17 residues. Unmatched junction bases numbered 11, after V lost 4 bases and J lost 9 bases. The CDR3 reads CASSSYRLAGGPGEQFF. The CDR3 bases are TGTGCCAGCAGCTCCTATCGACTAGCGGGAGGGCCGGGTGAGCAGTTCTTC.

V is TRBV7-6 and J is TRBJ2-1, with D possibly being TRBD2 (5 bases). The V end lost 0 bases, the J end lost 5 bases, and 11 bases lay between the germline ends. There are 15 residues in the CDR3. Germline V gene sequence: CDR1 SGHVS, CDR2 FNYEAQ. The CDR3 DNA follows: TGTGCCAGCAGCTTAGCGGGAGACTCTGACAATGAGCAGTTCTTC. The encoded protein is CASSLAGDSDNEQFF. Using reference TRBV7-6 and TRBJ2-1 for the parts outside the CDR3, the full variable domain is GAGVSQSPRYKVTKRGQDVALRCDPISGHVSLYWYRQALGQGPEFLTYFNYEAQQDKSGLPNDRFSAERPEGSISTLTIQRTEQRDSAMYRCASSLAGDSDNEQFFGPGTRLTVL.